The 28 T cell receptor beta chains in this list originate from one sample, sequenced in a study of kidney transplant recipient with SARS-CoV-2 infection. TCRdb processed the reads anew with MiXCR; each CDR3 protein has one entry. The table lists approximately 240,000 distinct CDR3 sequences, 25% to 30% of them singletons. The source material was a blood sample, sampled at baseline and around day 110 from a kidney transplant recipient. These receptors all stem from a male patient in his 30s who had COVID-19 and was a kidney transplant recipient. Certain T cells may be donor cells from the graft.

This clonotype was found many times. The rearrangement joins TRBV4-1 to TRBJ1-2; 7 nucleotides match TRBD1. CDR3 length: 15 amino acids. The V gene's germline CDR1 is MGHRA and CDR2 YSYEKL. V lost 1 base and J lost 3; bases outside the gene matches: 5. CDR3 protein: CASSQAPGGDYGYTF. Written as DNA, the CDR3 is TGCGCCAGCAGCCAAGCCCCAGGGGGGGACTATGGCTACACCTTC.

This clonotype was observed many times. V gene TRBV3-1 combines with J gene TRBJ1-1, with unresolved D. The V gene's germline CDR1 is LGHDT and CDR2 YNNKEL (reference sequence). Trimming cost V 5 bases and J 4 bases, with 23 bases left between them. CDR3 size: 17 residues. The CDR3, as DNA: TGTGCCAGCAGCTGCGTGATTCCCATTTCAATTCGCACTGAAGCTTTCTTT. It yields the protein CASSCVIPISIRTEAFF.

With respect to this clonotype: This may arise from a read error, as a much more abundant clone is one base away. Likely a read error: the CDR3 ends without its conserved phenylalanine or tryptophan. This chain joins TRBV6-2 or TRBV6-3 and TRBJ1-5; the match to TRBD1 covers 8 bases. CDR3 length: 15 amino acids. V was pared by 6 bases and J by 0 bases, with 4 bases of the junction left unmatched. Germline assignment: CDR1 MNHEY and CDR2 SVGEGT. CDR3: CASRGGQVSNQPQHL. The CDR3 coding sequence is TGTGCCAGCAGGGGGGGACAGGTTAGCAATCAGCCCCAGCATCTT.

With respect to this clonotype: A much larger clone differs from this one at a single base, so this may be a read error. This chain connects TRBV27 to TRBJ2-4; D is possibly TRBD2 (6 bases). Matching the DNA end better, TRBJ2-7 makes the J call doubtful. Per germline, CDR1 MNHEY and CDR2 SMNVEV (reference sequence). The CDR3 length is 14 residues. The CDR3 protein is CASSFGRDLCEQYF. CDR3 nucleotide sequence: TGTGCCAGCTCGTTCGGGCGGGACCTCTGCGAGCAGTACTTC.

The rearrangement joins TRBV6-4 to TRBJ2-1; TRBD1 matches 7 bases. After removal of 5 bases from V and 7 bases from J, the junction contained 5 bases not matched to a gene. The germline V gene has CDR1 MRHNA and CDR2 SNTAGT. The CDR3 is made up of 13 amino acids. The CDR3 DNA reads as TGTGCCAGCAGTTCGACAGGGACAAATGAGCAGTTCTTC. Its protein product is CASSSTGTNEQFF.

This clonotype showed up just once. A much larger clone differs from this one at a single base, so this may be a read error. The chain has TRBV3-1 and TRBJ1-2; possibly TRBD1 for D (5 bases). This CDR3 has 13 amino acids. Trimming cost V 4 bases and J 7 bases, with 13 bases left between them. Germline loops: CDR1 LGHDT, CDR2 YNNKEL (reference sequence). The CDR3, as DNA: TGTGCCAGCAGCCCCAGGGAGTCCGGTGGCTACACCTTC. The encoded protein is CASSPRESGGYTF.

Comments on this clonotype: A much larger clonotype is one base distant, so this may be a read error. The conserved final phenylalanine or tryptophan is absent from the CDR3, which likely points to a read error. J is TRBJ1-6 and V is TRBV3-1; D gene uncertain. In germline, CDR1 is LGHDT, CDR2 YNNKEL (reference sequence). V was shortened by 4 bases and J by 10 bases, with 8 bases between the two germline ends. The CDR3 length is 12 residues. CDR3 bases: TGTGCCAGCAGCCTTCTCAGCTCACCCCTCCACCTT. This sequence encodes CASSLLSSPLHL.

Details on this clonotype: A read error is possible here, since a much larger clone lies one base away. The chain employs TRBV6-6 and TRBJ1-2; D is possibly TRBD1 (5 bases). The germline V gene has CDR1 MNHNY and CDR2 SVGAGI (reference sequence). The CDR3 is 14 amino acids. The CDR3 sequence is CASSYGREGIGYIF. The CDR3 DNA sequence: TGTGCCAGCAGTTATGGACGGGAGGGGATCGGCTACATCTTC.

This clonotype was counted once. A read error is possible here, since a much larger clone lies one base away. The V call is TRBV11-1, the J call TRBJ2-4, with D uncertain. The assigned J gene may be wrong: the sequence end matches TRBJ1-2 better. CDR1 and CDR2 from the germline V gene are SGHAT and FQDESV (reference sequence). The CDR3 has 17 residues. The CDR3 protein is CASSYFNKAGKTHGYTF. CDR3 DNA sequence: TGTGCCAGCAGCTACTTTAATAAGGCTGGAAAGACCCATGGCTACACCTTC.

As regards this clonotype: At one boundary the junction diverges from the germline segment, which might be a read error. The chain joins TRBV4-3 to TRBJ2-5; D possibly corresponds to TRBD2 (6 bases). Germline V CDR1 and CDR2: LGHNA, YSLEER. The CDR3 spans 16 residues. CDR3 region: CASSQDLLGTQGTQYF. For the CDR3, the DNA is TGCGCCAGCAGCCAAGACCTCCTGGGGACTCAAGGGACCCAGTACTTC.

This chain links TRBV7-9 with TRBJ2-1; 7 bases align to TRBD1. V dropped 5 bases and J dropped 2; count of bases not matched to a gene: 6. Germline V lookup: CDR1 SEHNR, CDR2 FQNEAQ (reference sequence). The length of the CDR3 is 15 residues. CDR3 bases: TGTGCCAGCAGCCAGACAGGGAGCACCTACAATGAGCAGTTCTTC. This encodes CASSQTGSTYNEQFF.

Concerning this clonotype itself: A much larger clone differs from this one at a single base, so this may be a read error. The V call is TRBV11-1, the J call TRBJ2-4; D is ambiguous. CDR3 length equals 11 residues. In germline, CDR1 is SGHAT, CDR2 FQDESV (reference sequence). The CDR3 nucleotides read TGTGCCAGCAGCGCGACCTACGAGCAGCACTTC. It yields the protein CASSATYEQHF.

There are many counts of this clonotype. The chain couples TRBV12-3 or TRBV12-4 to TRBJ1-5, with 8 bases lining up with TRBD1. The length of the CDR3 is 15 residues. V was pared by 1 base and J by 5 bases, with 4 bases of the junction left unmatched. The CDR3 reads CASSLGQGRYQPQHF. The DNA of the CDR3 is TGTGCCAGCAGTTTAGGACAGGGGAGGTATCAGCCCCAGCATTTT.

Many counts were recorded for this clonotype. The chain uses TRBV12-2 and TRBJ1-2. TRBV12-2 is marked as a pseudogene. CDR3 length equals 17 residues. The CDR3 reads CASRIHLTPRKTYGYTF. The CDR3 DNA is TGTGCAAGTCGCATTCATTTGACTCCACGAAAGACCTATGGCTACACCTTC.

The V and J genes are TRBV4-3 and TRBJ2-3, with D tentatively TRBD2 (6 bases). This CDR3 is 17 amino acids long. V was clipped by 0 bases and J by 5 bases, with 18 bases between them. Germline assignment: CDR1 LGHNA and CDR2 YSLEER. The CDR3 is CASSQDGGTAFGDTQYF. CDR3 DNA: TGCGCCAGCAGCCAAGATGGGGGGACCGCCTTTGGAGATACGCAGTATTTT.

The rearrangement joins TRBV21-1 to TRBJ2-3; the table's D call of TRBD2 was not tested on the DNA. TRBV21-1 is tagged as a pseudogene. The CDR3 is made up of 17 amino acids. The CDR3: CANRNELATVMQDTQYF. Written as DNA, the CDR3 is TGTGCCAACAGGAACGAACTAGCTACAGTCATGCAAGATACGCAGTATTTT.

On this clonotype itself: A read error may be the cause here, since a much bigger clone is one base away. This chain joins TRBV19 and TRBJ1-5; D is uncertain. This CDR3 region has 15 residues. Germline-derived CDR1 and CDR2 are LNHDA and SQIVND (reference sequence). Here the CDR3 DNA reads TGTGCCAGTAAACTTCGGCGATCGATCAATCAGCCCCGGCATTTT. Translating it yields CASKLRRSINQPRHF.

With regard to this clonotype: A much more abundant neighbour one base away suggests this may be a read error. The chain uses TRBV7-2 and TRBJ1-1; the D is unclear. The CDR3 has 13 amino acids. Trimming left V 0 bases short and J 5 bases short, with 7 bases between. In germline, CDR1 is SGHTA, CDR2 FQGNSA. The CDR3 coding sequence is TGTGCCAGCAGCTTAGCTCCCCAAACTGAAGCTTTCTTT. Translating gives CASSLAPQTEAFF.

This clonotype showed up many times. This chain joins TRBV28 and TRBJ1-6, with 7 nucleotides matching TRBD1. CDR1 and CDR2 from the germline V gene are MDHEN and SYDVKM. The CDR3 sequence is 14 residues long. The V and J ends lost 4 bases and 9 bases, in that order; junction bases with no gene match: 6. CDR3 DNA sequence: TGTGCCAGCAGTTCACAGGGGATGGCTTCACCCCTCCACTTT. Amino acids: CASSSQGMASPLHF.

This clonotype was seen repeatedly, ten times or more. Here the CDR3 DNA reads TGTGCCAGCAGCCGTATAAGCACCCTTCGAAAGACCTATGGCTACACCTTC. Translated, it gives CASSRISTLRKTYGYTF. This sequence joins TRBV3-1 and TRBJ1-2, with D unresolved. The V end was cut by 4 bases, the J end by 4 bases, with 22 bases between. This CDR3 region has 17 residues. Germline loops: CDR1 LGHDT, CDR2 YNNKEL (reference sequence).

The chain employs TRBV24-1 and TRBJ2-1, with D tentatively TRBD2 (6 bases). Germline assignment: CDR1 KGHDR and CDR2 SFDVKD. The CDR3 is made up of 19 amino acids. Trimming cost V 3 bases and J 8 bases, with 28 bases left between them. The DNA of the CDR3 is TGTGCCACCAGTGATCCACGACTTGGGGCGGGAACTCATTATCATGAGCAGTTCTTC. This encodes CATSDPRLGAGTHYHEQFF.

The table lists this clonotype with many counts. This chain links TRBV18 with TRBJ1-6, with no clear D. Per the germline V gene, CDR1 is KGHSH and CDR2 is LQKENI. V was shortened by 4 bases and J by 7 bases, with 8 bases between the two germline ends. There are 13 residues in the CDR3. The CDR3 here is CASSHSANSPLHF. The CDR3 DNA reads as TGTGCCAGCTCACATTCGGCAAATTCACCCCTCCACTTT.

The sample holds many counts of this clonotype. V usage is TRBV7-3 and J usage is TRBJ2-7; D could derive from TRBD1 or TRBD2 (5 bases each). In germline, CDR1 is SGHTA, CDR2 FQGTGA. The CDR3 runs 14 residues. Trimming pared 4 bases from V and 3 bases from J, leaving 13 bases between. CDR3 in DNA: TGTGCCAGCAGCTCCGGTGGGGACGGCTACGAGCAGTACTTC. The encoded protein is CASSSGGDGYEQYF.

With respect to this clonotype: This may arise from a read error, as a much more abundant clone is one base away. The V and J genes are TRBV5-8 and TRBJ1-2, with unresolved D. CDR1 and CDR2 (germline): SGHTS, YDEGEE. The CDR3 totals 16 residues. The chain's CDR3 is CASYGLHPRKTYSYTF. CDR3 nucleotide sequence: TGTGCCAGCTACGGGCTTCATCCACGAAAGACCTATAGCTACACCTTC. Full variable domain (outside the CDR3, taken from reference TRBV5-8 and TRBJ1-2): EAGVTQSPTHLIKTRGQQATLRCSPISGHTSVYWYQQALGLGLQFLLWYDEGEERNRGNFPPRFSGRQFPNYSSELNVNALELEDSALYLCASYGLHPRKTYSYTFGSGTRLTVV.

DNA for the CDR3: TGCAGTGCTTCAGAGCGGAATCAGCCCCAGCATTTT. It codes for CSASERNQPQHF. This rearrangement joins TRBV20-1 to TRBJ1-5; D remains ambiguous. From germline, CDR1 is DFQATT and CDR2 SNEGSKA (reference sequence). This CDR3 has 12 residues. The ends were cut back, 5 bases at V and 4 bases at J, with 9 bases in the middle.

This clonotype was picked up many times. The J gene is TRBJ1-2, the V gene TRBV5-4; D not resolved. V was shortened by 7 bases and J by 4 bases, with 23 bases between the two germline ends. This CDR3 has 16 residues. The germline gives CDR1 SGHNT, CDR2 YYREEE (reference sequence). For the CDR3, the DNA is TGTGCCAGCTCCATCTTCGTACCAGGAAAGACCTATGGCTACACCTTC. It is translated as CASSIFVPGKTYGYTF.

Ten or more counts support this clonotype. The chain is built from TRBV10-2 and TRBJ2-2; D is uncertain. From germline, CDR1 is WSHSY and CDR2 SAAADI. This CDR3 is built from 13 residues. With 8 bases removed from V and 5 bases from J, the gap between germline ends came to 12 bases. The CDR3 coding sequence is TGCGCCAGCGGGGATAGTCTGACCGGGGAGCTGTTTTTT. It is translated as CASGDSLTGELFF.

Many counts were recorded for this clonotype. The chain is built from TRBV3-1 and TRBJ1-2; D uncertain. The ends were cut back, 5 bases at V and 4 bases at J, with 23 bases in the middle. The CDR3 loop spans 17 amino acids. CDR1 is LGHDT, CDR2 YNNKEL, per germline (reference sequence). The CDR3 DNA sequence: TGTGCCAGCAGCGAATTCGACACCCTTCGAAAGACCTATGGCTACACCTTC. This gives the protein CASSEFDTLRKTYGYTF.